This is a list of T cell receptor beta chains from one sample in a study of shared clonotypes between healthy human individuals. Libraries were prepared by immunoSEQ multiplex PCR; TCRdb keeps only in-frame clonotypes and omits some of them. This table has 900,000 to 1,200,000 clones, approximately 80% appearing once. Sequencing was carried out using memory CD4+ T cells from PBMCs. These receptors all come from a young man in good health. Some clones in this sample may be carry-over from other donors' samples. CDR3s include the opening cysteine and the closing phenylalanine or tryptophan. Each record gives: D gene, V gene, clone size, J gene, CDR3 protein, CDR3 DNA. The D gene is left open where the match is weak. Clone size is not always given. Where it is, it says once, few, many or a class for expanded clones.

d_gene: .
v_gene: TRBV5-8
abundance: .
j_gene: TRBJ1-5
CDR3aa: CASSLRQPQHF
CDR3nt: TGTGCCAGCAGCTTGCGGCAGCCCCAGCATTTT

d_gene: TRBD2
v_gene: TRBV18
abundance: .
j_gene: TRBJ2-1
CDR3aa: CASSPRQAGENEQFF
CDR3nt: TGTGCCAGCTCCCCCCGTCAAGCGGGAGAGAATGAGCAGTTCTTC

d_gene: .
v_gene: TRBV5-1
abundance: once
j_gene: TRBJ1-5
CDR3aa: CASSPGVSNQPQHF
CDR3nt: TGCGCCAGCAGCCCGGGTGTAAGCAATCAGCCCCAGCATTTT

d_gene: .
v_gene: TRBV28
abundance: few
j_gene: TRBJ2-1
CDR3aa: CASSATEAHSYNEQFF
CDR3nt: TGTGCCAGCAGTGCAACAGAAGCCCACTCCTACAATGAGCAGTTCTTC

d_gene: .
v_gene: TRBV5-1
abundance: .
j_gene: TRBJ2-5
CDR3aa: CASSLAGNIVEQETQYF
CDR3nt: TGCGCCAGCAGCTTGGCGGGCAATATAGTGGAACAAGAGACCCAGTACTTC

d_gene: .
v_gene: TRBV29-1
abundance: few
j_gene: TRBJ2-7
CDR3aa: CSVKDYEQYF
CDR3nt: TGCAGCGTGAAAGACTACGAGCAGTACTTC

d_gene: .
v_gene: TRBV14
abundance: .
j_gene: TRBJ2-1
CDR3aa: CASSQATAYNEQFF
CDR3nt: TGTGCCAGCAGCCAAGCGACAGCTTACAATGAGCAGTTCTTC

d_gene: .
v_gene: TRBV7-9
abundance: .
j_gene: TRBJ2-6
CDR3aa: CASSWFLSGANVLTF
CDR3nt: TGTGCCAGCAGCTGGTTTTTGTCTGGGGCCAACGTCCTGACTTTC

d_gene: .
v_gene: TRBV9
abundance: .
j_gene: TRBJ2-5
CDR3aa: CASSVEGPRGETQYF
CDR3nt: TGTGCCAGCAGCGTAGAAGGGCCCCGAGGGGAGACCCAGTACTTC

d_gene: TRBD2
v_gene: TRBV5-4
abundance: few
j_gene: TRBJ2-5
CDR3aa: CASSSRAGDYETQYF
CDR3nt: TGTGCCAGCAGCTCTCGGGCGGGAGATTATGAGACCCAGTACTTC

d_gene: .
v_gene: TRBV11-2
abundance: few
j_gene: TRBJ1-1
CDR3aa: CASSLGSGGSEAFF
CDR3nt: TGTGCCAGCAGCTTAGGTTCCGGGGGGTCTGAAGCTTTCTTT